One and the same sample provided the 12 T cell receptor beta chains below, sequenced in a study of tumor and adjacent non-tumor tissue in lung cancer. The template was RNA from unsorted bulk tissue. This non-tumor lung sample came from over 3 cm beyond the tumor edge. TCRbeta libraries were built with three rounds of nested PCR, modified from ARM-PCR. TCRdb recomputed calls from the multiplex PCR reads with MiXCR, one row per CDR3 protein. The table has tens of thousands of distinct CDR3 sequences, approximately 82% seen once. Sequencing was done on a sample of distant non-tumor lung tissue. These receptors originate from a man between 65 and 79 years old with non-small cell lung cancer.

Remarks on this clonotype: No conserved phenylalanine or tryptophan ends this CDR3, so it is likely a read error. The chain recombines TRBV5-5 with TRBJ1-1; D is undetermined. This CDR3 comprises 13 residues. In germline, CDR1 is SGHKS, CDR2 YYEKEE (reference sequence). The CDR3 DNA reads as TGTCCCAGCAGCTTAGGGCTGAACACTGAAGCTTTCTCT. Translating it yields CPSSLGLNTEAFS.

To note about this clonotype: A much larger clone differs by one base, so this may be a read error. The chain employs TRBV28 and TRBJ2-1; D gene unclear. There are 14 residues in the CDR3. CDR1 MDHEN and CDR2 SYDVKM come from the germline V gene. Here the CDR3 reads CASSLEESLDEKFF. In nucleotides, the CDR3 is TGTGCCAGCAGTTTAGAAGAGAGTCTCGATGAGAAGTTCTTC. The complete variable domain, with remaining parts taken from reference TRBV28 and TRBJ2-1, reads DVKVTQSSRYLVKRTGEKVFLECVQDMDHENMFWYRQDPGLGLRLIYFSYDVKMKEKGDIPEGYSVSREKKERFSLILESASTNQTSMYLCASSLEESLDEKFFGPGTRLTVL.

On this clonotype itself: It may be a read error: a sequence one base away is much more abundant. The chain combines TRBV28 with TRBJ1-1; no definite D call. The germline V gene encodes CDR1 MDHEN and CDR2 SYDVKM. CDR3 size: 11 residues. This chain's CDR3 is CASSWEREVFF. The CDR3 nucleotides are TGTGCCAGCAGTTGGGAACGTGAAGTTTTCTTT.

In the case of this clonotype: The junction and the germline gene differ at one end; a read error may be behind it. This rearrangement joins TRBV11-3 to TRBJ1-1, with D perhaps TRBD1 (5 bases). CDR1 is SGHNT and CDR2 is YENEEA in the germline V gene. The CDR3 is made up of 14 amino acids. The CDR3, as DNA: TGTACCAGCACGCGGACTGGGGGGTTCACTGAAGCTTTCTTT. The encoded protein is CTSTRTGGFTEAFF.

About this clonotype: The junction does not match germline at one end; this may be a read error. The chain has TRBV6-5 and TRBJ1-5, with D perhaps matching TRBD1 (5 bases). Germline lookup yields CDR1 MNHEY and CDR2 SVGAGI. The CDR3 has 14 residues. Here the CDR3 reads CTSSDRFSNEPQHF. In nucleotides, the CDR3 is TGTACCAGCAGTGACAGATTTAGCAATGAGCCCCAGCATTTT.

The chain carries TRBV11-3 and TRBJ2-1; D gene ambiguous. Trimming took 9 bases from V and 0 from J, leaving 12 bases between them. The CDR3 extends over 14 amino acids. Germline values: CDR1 SGHNT, CDR2 YENEEA. CDR3 bases: TGTGCCAGGATCTCAGATCCCTCCTACAATGAGCAGTTCTTC. Its translation: CARISDPSYNEQFF.

Worth noting for this clonotype: This likely comes from a read error, as the CDR3 has no conserved phenylalanine or tryptophan at its end. Because the CDR3's place on the DNA is in doubt, the DNA is left out and the CDR3 is given as listed by TCRdb. V gene TRBV5-4 combines with J gene TRBJ1-6; the D segment call TRBD1 is taken from the table without a DNA check. The germline V gene encodes CDR1 SGHNT and CDR2 YYREEE (reference sequence). The CDR3 is made up of 15 amino acids, end residues included. CDR3 sequence reads: CVSSMTGDSNSPLHI.

With respect to this clonotype: A read error may produce the germline difference seen at one junction end. V and J are TRBV6-1 and TRBJ1-2, with TRBD1 matching over 8 bases. The CDR3 spans 15 residues. CDR1 is MNHNS and CDR2 is SASEGT in the germline V gene. The DNA for the CDR3 is TGTGCCAGCACCGCCCGGGACAGGAACAGTGGTGGCTGCACCTTC. Translating gives CASTARDRNSGGCTF.

Remarks on this clonotype: This may stem from a read error, because a much larger clone lies one nucleotide away. The V call is TRBV12-3 or TRBV12-4, the J call TRBJ2-1; TRBD2 matches 10 bases. The CDR3 is 18 residues long. DNA for the CDR3: TGTGCCAGCAGTCATCCCCATACACTAGCGGGATCCTACAATGAGCAGTTATTC. Translating gives CASSHPHTLAGSYNEQLF.

This clonotype appeared many times. This sequence joins TRBV12-3 or TRBV12-4 and TRBJ1-2; possible D gene TRBD1, 5 bases. Trimming cost V 6 bases and J 1 base, with 18 bases left between them. The CDR3 loop spans 16 amino acids. CDR3 amino acids: CASSPFQGRDNYGYTF. The CDR3, as DNA: TGTGCCAGCAGCCCGTTCCAGGGCAGGGATAACTATGGCTACACCTTC.

J is TRBJ1-1 and V is TRBV11-1; D uncertain. V gave up 6 bases and J gave up 8 bases, with 13 bases separating them. Germline CDR1 reads SGHAT; CDR2 reads FQDESV (reference sequence). This CDR3 spans 12 amino acids. CDR3 amino acids: CASRSVGPEAFF. CDR3 nucleotide sequence: TGTGCCAGCAGATCAGTCGGCCCGGAAGCTTTCTTT.

For this clonotype: Its ends do not fully match the called genes, so a read error is possible. This rearrangement joins TRBV7-9 to TRBJ2-3; D is possibly TRBD2 (6 bases). From germline, CDR1 is SEHNR and CDR2 FQNEAQ (reference sequence). This CDR3 spans 12 amino acids. The CDR3 loop is CASSGDADTQFF. CDR3 sequence (DNA): TGTGCCAGCTCGGGGGATGCAGATACGCAGTTTTTC.